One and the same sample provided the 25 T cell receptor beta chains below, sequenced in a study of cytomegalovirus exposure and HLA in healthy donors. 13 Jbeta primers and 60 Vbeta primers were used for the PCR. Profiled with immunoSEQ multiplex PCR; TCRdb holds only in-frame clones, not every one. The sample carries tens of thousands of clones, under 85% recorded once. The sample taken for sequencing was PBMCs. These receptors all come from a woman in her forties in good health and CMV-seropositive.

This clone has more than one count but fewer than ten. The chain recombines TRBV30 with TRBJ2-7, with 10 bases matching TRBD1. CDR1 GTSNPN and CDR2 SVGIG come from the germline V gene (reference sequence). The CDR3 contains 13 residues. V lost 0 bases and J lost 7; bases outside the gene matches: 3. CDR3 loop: CAWSVGQGDEQYF. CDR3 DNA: TGTGCCTGGAGTGTAGGACAGGGGGATGAGCAGTACTTC.

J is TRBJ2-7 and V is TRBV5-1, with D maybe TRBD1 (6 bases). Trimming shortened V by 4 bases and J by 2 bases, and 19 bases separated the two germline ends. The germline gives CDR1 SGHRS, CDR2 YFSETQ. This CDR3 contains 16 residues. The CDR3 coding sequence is TGCGCCAGCAGCATCGATACGAACAGGGTAGCCTACGAGCAGTACTTC. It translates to CASSIDTNRVAYEQYF.

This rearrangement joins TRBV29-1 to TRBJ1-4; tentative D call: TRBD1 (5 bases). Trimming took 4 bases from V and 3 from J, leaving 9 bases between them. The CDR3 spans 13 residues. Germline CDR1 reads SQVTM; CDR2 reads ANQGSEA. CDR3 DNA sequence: TGCAGCGTTGCCGACAGCCCTAATGAAAAACTGTTTTTT. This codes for CSVADSPNEKLFF.

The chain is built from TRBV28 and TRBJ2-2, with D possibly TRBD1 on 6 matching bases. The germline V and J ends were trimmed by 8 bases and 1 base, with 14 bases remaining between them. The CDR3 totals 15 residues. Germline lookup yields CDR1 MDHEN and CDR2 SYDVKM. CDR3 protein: CASRTGQLNTGELFF. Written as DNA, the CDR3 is TGTGCCAGCCGAACGGGACAACTGAACACCGGGGAGCTGTTTTTT.

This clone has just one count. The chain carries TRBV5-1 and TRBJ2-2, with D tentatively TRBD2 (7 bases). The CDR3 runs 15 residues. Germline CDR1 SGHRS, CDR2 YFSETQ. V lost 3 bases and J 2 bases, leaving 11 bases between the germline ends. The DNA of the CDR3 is TGCGCCAGCAGCTCGGGGGGCCTAAACACCGGGGAGCTGTTTTTT. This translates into CASSSGGLNTGELFF.

The CDR3 DNA reads TGTGCCAGCAGTTACCCCGACCGGAGTGACTATGGCTACACCTTC. Translating it yields CASSYPDRSDYGYTF. This rearrangement joins TRBV6-6 to TRBJ1-2, with D uncertain. Per germline, CDR1 MNHNY and CDR2 SVGAGI (reference sequence). This CDR3 is built from 15 residues. With 2 bases removed from V and 3 bases from J, the gap between germline ends came to 13 bases.

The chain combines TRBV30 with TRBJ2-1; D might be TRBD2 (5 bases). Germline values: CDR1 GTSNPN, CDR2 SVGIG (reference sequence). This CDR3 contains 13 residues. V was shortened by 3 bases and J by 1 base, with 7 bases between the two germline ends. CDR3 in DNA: TGTGCCTGGAGCGAGGGATCCTACAATGAGCAGTTCTTC. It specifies CAWSEGSYNEQFF.

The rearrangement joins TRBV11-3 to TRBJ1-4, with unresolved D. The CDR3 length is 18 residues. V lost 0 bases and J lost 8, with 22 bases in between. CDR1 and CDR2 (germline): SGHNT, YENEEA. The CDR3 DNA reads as TGTGCCAGCAGCTTAGAGGCGGGGAGAGGACCCAGGAGGGAAAAACTGTTTTTT. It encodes CASSLEAGRGPRREKLFF.

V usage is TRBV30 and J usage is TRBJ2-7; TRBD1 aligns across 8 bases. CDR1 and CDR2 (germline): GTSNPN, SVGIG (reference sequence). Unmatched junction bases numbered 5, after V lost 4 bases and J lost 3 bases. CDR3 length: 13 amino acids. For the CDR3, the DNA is TGTGCCTGGACCAGGGGGCTTAGCTACGAGCAGTACTTC. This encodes CAWTRGLSYEQYF.

The CDR3, as DNA: TGTGCCAGCAGCTTCCCCCCAGGGGTGCAGTACGAGCAGTACTTC. It yields the protein CASSFPPGVQYEQYF. The chain recombines TRBV7-8 with TRBJ2-7; a weak D match, TRBD1 (6 bases). CDR1 and CDR2 (germline): SGHVS, FQNEAQ. This CDR3 has 15 amino acids. V was shortened by 3 bases and J by 4 bases, with 16 bases between the two germline ends.

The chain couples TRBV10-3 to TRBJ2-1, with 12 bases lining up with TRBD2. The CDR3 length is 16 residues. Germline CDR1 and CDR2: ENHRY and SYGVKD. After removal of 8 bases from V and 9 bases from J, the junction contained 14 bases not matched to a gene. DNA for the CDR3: TGTGCCATCGGAATCAGGGTGACTAGCGGGAGCTTTGAGCAGTTCTTC. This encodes CAIGIRVTSGSFEQFF.

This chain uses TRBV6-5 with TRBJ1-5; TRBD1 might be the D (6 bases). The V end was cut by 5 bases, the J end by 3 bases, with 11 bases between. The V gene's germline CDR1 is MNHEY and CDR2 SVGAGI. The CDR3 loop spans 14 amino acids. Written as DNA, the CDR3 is TGTGCCAGCAGTCAGGACAGTCTCAATCAGCCCCAGCATTTT. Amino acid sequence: CASSQDSLNQPQHF.

CDR3 sequence reads: CSVVRPSDYGYTF. In nucleotides, the CDR3 is TGCAGCGTTGTTCGTCCCTCGGACTATGGCTACACCTTC. This sequence joins TRBV29-1 and TRBJ1-2; D unresolved. Deletions cut 4 bases from V and 3 bases from J, with 12 bases between. Germline V lookup: CDR1 SQVTM, CDR2 ANQGSEA. This CDR3 is 13 amino acids long. Filled out from reference TRBV29-1 and TRBJ1-2, the complete variable domain reads SAVISQKPSRDICQRGTSLTIQCQVDSQVTMMFWYRQQPGQSLTLIATANQGSEATYESGFVIDKFPISRPNLTFSTLTVSNMSPEDSSIYLCSVVRPSDYGYTFGSGTRLTVV.

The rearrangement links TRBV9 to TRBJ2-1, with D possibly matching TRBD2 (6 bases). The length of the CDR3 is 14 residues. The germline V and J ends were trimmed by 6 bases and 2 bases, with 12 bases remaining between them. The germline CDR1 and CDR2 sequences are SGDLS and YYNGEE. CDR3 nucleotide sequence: TGTGCCAGCAATCGCGGGGAACCCTACAATGAGCAGTTCTTC. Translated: CASNRGEPYNEQFF.

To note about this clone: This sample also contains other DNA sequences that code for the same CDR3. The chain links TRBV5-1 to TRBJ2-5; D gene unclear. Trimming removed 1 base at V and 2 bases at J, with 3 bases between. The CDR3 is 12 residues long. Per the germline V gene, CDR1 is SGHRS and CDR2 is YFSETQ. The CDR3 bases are TGCGCCAGCAGCTTGTCTCAAGAGACCCAGTACTTC. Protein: CASSLSQETQYF.

CDR3 residues: CASRLDVRQGEQFF. CDR3 sequence (DNA): TGTGCCAGCAGACTTGACGTTCGTCAGGGGGAGCAGTTCTTC. The chain combines TRBV6-1 with TRBJ2-1; D may be TRBD1 (6 bases). Germline V gene sequence: CDR1 MNHNS, CDR2 SASEGT. The V end was cut by 6 bases, the J end by 10 bases, with 19 bases between. The CDR3 has 14 amino acids.

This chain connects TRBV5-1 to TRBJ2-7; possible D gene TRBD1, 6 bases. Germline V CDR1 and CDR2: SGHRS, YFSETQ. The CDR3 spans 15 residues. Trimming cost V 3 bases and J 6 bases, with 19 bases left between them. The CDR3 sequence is CASSYGQIVGGEQYF. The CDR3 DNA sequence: TGCGCCAGCAGCTACGGACAGATCGTCGGCGGCGAGCAGTACTTC.

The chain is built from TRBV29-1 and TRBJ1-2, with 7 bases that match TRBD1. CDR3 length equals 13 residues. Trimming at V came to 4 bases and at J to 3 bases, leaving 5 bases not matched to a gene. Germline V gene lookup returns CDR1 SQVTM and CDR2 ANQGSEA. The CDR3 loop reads CSVVRGNDYGYTF. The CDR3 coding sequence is TGCAGCGTTGTCAGGGGGAATGACTATGGCTACACCTTC.

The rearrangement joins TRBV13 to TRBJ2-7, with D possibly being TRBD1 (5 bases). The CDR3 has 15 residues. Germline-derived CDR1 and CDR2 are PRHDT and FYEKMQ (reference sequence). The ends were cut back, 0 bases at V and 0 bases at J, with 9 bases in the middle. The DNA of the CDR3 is TGTGCCAGCAGCTTAGGGGACAACCCCTCCTACGAGCAGTACTTC. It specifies CASSLGDNPSYEQYF.

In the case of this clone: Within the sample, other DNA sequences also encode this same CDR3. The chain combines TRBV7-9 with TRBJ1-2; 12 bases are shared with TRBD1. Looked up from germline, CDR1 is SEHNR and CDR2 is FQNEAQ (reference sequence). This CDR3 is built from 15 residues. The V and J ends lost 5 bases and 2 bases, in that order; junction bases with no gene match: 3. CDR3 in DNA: TGTGCCAGCAGCCTCGGGACAGGGGGCAACTATGGCTACACCTTC. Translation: CASSLGTGGNYGYTF.

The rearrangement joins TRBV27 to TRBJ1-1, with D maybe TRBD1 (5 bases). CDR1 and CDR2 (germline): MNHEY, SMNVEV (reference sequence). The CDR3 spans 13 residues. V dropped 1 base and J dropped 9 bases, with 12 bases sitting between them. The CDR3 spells CASSLLGRGKAFF. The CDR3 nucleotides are TGTGCCAGCAGTTTATTGGGGCGTGGGAAAGCTTTCTTT.

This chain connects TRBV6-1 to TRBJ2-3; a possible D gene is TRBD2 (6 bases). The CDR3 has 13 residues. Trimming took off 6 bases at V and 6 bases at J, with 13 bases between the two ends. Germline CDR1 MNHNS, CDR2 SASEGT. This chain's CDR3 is CASSAGGSDTQYF. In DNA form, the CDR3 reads TGTGCCAGCAGCGCCGGGGGATCGGATACGCAGTATTTT.

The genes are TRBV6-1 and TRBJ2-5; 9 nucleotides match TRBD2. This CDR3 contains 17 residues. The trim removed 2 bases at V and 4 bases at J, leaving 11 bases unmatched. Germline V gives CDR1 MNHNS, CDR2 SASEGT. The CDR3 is CASSEQASGGPGETQYF. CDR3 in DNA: TGTGCCAGCAGTGAACAGGCAAGCGGGGGGCCAGGAGAGACCCAGTACTTC.

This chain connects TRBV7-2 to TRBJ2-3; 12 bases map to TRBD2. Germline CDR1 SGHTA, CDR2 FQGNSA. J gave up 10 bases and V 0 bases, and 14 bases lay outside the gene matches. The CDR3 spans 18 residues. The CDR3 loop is CASSLAGGASGRDSAQYF. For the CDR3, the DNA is TGTGCCAGCAGCTTAGCCGGTGGGGCTAGCGGGAGGGACTCGGCGCAGTATTTT. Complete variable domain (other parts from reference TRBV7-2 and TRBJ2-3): GAGVSQSPSNKVTEKGKDVELRCDPISGHTALYWYRQSLGQGLEFLIYFQGNSAPDKSGLPSDRFSAERTGGSVSTLTIQRTQQEDSAVYLCASSLAGGASGRDSAQYFGPGTRLTVL.

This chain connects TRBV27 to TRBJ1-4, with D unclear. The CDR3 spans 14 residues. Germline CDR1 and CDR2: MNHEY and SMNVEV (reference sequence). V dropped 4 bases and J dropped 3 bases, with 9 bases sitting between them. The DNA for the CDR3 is TGTGCCAGCAGTTCCCTCTTCCCTAATGAAAAACTGTTTTTT. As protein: CASSSLFPNEKLFF.